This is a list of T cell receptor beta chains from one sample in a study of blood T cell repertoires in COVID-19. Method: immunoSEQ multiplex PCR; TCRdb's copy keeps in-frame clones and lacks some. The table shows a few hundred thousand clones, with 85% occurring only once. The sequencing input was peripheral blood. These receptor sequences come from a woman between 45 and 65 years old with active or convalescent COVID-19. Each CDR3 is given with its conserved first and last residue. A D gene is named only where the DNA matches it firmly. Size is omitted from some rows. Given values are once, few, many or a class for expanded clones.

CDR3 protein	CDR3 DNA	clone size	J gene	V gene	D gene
CASSSQNGTAKSYGYTF	TGCGCCAGCAGCTCTCAAAACGGGACAGCAAAGAGCTATGGCTACACCTTC	NA	TRBJ1-2	TRBV5-1	TRBD1
CASSPRGLAGGIDKNIQYF	TGTGCCAGCAGCCCTCGGGGGCTAGCGGGAGGGATTGACAAAAACATTCAGTACTTC	NA	TRBJ2-4	TRBV7-8	TRBD2
CSASPLAGGPTDTQYF	TGCAGTGCTAGTCCCCTAGCGGGAGGGCCCACAGATACGCAGTATTTT	once	TRBJ2-3	TRBV20-1	TRBD2
CASSFVTGGLGEQFF	TGTGCCAGCAGTTTTGTGACAGGGGGTTTGGGTGAGCAGTTCTTC	NA	TRBJ2-1	TRBV6-5	TRBD1
CASSGRDRANTEAFF	TGTGCCAGCAGTGGCCGGGACAGGGCCAACACTGAAGCTTTCTTT	once	TRBJ1-1	TRBV6-2/TRBV6-3	TRBD1
CASSQGGTEAFF	TGTGCCAGCAGCCAGGGGGGCACTGAAGCTTTCTTT	NA	TRBJ1-1	TRBV12-3/TRBV12-4	TRBD1
CASSKTRQGMRETQYF	TGTGCCAGCAGCAAAACCAGGCAGGGGATGAGGGAGACCCAGTACTTC	NA	TRBJ2-5	TRBV21-1	NA
CASSLGQNYGYTF	TGTGCCAGCAGTTTAGGACAGAACTATGGCTACACCTTC	NA	TRBJ1-2	TRBV12-3/TRBV12-4	NA
CATSRTRQGPDTQYF	TGTGCCACCAGCAGGACTCGACAGGGCCCGGATACGCAGTATTTT	NA	TRBJ2-3	TRBV15	TRBD1
CATSREFSYEQYF	TGTGCCACCAGCAGAGAATTTAGCTACGAGCAGTACTTC	NA	TRBJ2-7	TRBV15	NA
CASKLTGGDYGYTF	TGTGCCAGCAAACTGACAGGGGGGGACTATGGCTACACCTTC	few	TRBJ1-2	TRBV27	TRBD1
CASTGLTHSVGTQYF	TGTGCCAGCACCGGACTAACTCATAGCGTTGGTACGCAGTATTTT	NA	TRBJ2-3	TRBV7-8	NA
CASSQYTGGPGVLTF	TGTGCCAGCAGCCAGTACACGGGGGGGCCCGGAGTCCTGACTTTC	NA	TRBJ2-6	TRBV3-1/TRBV3-2	TRBD2
CASSAGGLGNEQFF	TGTGCCAGCAGTGCCGGAGGACTAGGGAATGAGCAGTTCTTC	NA	TRBJ2-1	TRBV28	TRBD2
CAIRAPGVAAFF	TGTGCCATACGAGCCCCGGGAGTAGCAGCTTTCTTT	NA	TRBJ1-1	TRBV10-3	NA
CASSLLPPGQGARGYTF	TGCGCCAGCAGCTTACTTCCGCCGGGACAGGGGGCGCGTGGCTACACCTTC	few	TRBJ1-2	TRBV5-1	TRBD1
CASSYREGLGTEAFF	TGTGCCAGCAGTTACAGGGAGGGCCTGGGCACTGAAGCTTTCTTT	NA	TRBJ1-1	TRBV6-5	NA
CASSVLGPPSDTQYF	TGTGCCAGCAGCGTCCTAGGCCCTCCGTCAGATACGCAGTATTTT	NA	TRBJ2-3	TRBV9	NA
CASSQVTGTANEQFF	TGTGCCAGCAGCCAAGTTACCGGGACAGCGAATGAGCAGTTCTTC	NA	TRBJ2-1	TRBV3-1/TRBV3-2	TRBD1
CASSRQLTTYEQYF	TGTGCCAGTAGTCGACAGCTGACGACCTACGAGCAGTACTTC	NA	TRBJ2-7	TRBV19	NA
CASSQGRGRTEAFF	TGTGCCAGCAGCCAAGGCAGGGGGCGAACTGAAGCTTTCTTT	many	TRBJ1-1	TRBV3-1/TRBV3-2	TRBD1
CASSRLGQPLRDGYTF	TGTGCCAGCAGCCGCCTGGGACAGCCTCTTAGGGATGGCTACACCTTC	NA	TRBJ1-2	TRBV7-9	TRBD1
CAIRPRGSTEKLFF	TGTGCCATCAGACCAAGAGGGAGCACAGAAAAACTGTTTTTT	NA	TRBJ1-4	TRBV10-3	NA
CASGLVLAREAGELFF	TGTGCTAGTGGTTTGGTACTAGCCAGGGAGGCCGGGGAGCTGTTTTTT	NA	TRBJ2-2	TRBV12-5	NA
CASSGRGIDYEQYF	TGTGCCAGCAGCGGGAGAGGGATCGACTACGAGCAGTACTTC	NA	TRBJ2-7	TRBV9	NA
CASSTGLAGASEQYF	TGTGCCAGCAGTACGGGACTAGCGGGAGCATCCGAGCAGTACTTC	NA	TRBJ2-7	TRBV2	TRBD2
CASSSGTSGSETQYF	TGTGCCAGCAGCTCGGGGACTAGCGGGAGTGAGACCCAGTACTTC	many	TRBJ2-5	TRBV9	TRBD2
CASSFESRAFF	TGTGCCAGCAGCTTCGAGAGCCGTGCTTTCTTT	few	TRBJ1-1	TRBV11-1	NA
CASSMTAGGYNSPLHF	TGTGCCAGTAGTATGACAGCCGGGGGTTATAATTCACCCCTCCACTTT	NA	TRBJ1-6	TRBV19	NA
CASSPGQGRVSTEAFF	TGTGCCAGCAGCCCTGGACAGGGGCGGGTTAGCACTGAAGCTTTCTTT	NA	TRBJ1-1	TRBV9	TRBD1
CASSLETLAGELFF	TGTGCCAGCAGCTTGGAGACTTTAGCCGGGGAGCTGTTTTTT	NA	TRBJ2-2	TRBV5-6	NA
CASSFDRGSYGYTF	TGCGCCAGCAGCTTTGACAGGGGTTCTTATGGCTACACCTTC	NA	TRBJ1-2	TRBV5-1	TRBD1
CASSQGVWSSYEQYF	TGCGCCAGCAGCCAAGGGGTCTGGAGCTCCTACGAGCAGTACTTC	NA	TRBJ2-7	TRBV4-1	NA
CASSPWGGETQYF	TGTGCCAGCAGCCCCTGGGGGGGAGAGACCCAGTACTTC	NA	TRBJ2-5	TRBV12-3/TRBV12-4	TRBD2
CASNPENYGYTF	TGTGCCAGCAATCCCGAGAACTATGGCTACACCTTC	once	TRBJ1-2	TRBV2	NA
CASGLADLIMNTEAFF	TGTGCCAGCGGTCTAGCGGACCTCATTATGAACACTGAAGCTTTCTTT	NA	TRBJ1-1	TRBV28	NA
CASSLGQGTNSPLHF	TGCGCCAGCAGCTTGGGGCAGGGGACTAATTCACCCCTCCACTTT	NA	TRBJ1-6	TRBV5-1	NA
CASSVDGQHTEAFF	TGTGCCAGCAGCGTAGACGGACAGCACACTGAAGCTTTCTTT	NA	TRBJ1-1	TRBV9	NA
CASSSQINYGYTF	TGTGCCAGCAGCTCACAGATTAACTATGGCTACACCTTC	once	TRBJ1-2	TRBV7-2	NA
CASSPQSGYSSYEQYF	TGTGCCAGCTCACCACAAAGCGGGTACAGCTCCTACGAGCAGTACTTC	NA	TRBJ2-7	TRBV18	NA
CASSNSWTSGTDTQYF	TGCGCCAGCAGCAACAGCTGGACTAGCGGCACAGATACGCAGTATTTT	NA	TRBJ2-3	TRBV5-1	TRBD2
CASSSTGGYGYTF	TGCGCCAGCAGCTCAACAGGGGGCTATGGCTACACCTTC	NA	TRBJ1-2	TRBV5-1	TRBD1
CASGLDLTYGYTF	TGTGCTAGTGGTTTGGATCTTACTTATGGCTACACCTTC	NA	TRBJ1-2	TRBV12-5	NA
CASSEMAGGQPQHF	TGTGCCAGCAGTGAAATGGCAGGGGGACAGCCCCAGCATTTT	NA	TRBJ1-5	TRBV6-1	TRBD1
CASSQDMRAGDTIYF	TGTGCCAGCAGCCAAGATATGAGGGCCGGTGACACCATATATTTT	few	TRBJ1-3	TRBV4-2	NA
CAISESRQADTQYF	TGTGCCATCAGTGAGTCCCGGCAGGCAGATACGCAGTATTTT	NA	TRBJ2-3	TRBV10-3	NA
CASSAGLGYSYNEQFF	TGTGCCAGCAGCGCAGGACTAGGGTACTCCTACAATGAGCAGTTCTTC	NA	TRBJ2-1	TRBV5-6	TRBD2